This TCR beta chain derives from a study of T-cell reconstitution after alpha-beta-depleted transplantation in children. Study-level results: Surviving thymic progenitors and recipient T cells were the source of high TCRbeta diversity at day 60 in some patients. Newly produced T cells mostly provided counts and TCRbeta diversity after one year, as hyperexpanded clones declined.

Preparing the TCRbeta library involved the use of unique molecular identifiers. Via MiXCR, TCRdb re-called the PCR reads, giving one row per CDR3 protein. The table records tens of thousands of distinct CDR3 sequences, approximately 9.2% of them present only once. This clonotype has ten or more counts. The antigen is not known. The CDR3 consists of 16 residues. Per the germline V gene, CDR1 is MGHDK and CDR2 is SYGVNS. V lost 1 base, J lost 2 bases, and 12 bases lay in between. Sequenced material: PBMCs, mostly from graft donor cells, taken 60 days after TCRalphabeta/CD19-depleted stem cell transplant. This chain connects TRBV25-1 to TRBJ2-1; D may be TRBD2 (7 bases). The sequence was obtained from a male patient aged 2 to 9 who had a stem cell transplant for chronic granulomatous disease, so the T cells may come from the graft donor. CDR3 sequence reads: CASSEFGRGPYNEQFF. The CDR3 DNA sequence: TGTGCCAGCAGTGAATTCGGGCGGGGGCCCTACAATGAGCAGTTCTTC.